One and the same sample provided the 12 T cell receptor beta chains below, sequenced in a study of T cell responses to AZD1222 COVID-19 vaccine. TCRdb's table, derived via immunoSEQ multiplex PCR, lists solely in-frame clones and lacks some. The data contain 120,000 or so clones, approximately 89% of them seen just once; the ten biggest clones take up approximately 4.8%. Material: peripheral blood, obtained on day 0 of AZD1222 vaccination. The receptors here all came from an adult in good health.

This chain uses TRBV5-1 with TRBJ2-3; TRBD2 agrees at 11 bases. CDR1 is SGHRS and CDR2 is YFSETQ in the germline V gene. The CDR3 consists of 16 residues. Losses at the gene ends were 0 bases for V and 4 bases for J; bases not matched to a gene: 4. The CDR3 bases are TGCGCCAGCAGCTTGGAAATAGCGGGAGGGCCAGATACGCAGTATTTT. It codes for CASSLEIAGGPDTQYF.

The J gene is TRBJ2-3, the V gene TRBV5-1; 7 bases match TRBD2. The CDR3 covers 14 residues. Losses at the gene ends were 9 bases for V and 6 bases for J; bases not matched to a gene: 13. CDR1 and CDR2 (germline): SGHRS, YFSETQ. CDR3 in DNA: TGCGCCACCCGACTAGCCAACATCAGGGATACGCAGTATTTT. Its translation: CATRLANIRDTQYF.

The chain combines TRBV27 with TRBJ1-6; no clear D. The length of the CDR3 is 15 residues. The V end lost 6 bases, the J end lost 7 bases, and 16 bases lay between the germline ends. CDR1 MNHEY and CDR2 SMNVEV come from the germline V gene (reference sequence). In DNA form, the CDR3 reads TGTGCCAGCAGCCTCTCGGGAGGGTACAATTCACCCCTCCACTTT. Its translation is CASSLSGGYNSPLHF.

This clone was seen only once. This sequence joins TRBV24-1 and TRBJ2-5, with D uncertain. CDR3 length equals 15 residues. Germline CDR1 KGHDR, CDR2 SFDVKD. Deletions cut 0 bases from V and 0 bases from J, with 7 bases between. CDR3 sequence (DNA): TGTGCCACCAGTGATTTGAGTCAGGACCAAGAGACCCAGTACTTC. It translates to CATSDLSQDQETQYF.

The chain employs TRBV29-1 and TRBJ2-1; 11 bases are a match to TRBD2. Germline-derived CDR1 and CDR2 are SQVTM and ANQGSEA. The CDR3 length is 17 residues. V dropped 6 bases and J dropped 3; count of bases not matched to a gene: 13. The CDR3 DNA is TGCAGCGTAGAAAGAACGGGACTAGCGGCCCTCTACAATGAGCAGTTCTTC. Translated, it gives CSVERTGLAALYNEQFF.

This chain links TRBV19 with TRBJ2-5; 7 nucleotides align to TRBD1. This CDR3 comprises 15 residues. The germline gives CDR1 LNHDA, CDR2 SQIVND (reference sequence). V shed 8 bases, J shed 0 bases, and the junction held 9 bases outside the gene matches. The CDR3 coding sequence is TGTGCCAGTTGCCCGGGACAGATGTACCAAGAGACCCAGTACTTC. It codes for CASCPGQMYQETQYF.

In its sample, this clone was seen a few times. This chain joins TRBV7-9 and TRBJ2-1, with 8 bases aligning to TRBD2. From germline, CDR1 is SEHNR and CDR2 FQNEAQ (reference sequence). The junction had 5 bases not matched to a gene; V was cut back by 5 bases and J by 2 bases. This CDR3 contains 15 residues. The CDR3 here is CASSAGTRPYNEQFF. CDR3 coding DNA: TGTGCCAGCAGCGCCGGGACTAGGCCCTACAATGAGCAGTTCTTC. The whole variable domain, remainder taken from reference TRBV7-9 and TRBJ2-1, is DTGVSQNPRHKITKRGQNVTFRCDPISEHNRLYWYRQTLGQGPEFLTYFQNEAQLEKSRLLSDRFSAERPKGSFSTLEIQRTEQGDSAMYLCASSAGTRPYNEQFFGPGTRLTVL.

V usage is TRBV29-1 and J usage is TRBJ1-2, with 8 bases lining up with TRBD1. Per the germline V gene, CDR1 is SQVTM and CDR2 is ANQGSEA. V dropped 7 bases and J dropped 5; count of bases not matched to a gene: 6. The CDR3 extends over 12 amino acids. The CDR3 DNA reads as TGCAGCGCCGGGACAGGCGTTTATGGCTACACCTTC. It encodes CSAGTGVYGYTF. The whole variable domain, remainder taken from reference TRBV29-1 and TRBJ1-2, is SAVISQKPSRDICQRGTSLTIQCQVDSQVTMMFWYRQQPGQSLTLIATANQGSEATYESGFVIDKFPISRPNLTFSTLTVSNMSPEDSSIYLCSAGTGVYGYTFGSGTRLTVV.

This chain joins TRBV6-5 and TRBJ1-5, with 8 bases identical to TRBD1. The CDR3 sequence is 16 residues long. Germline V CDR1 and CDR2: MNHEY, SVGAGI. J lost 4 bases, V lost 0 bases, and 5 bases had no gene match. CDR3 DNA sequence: TGTGCCAGCAGTTACTCCAGGGGGCGGGTGAATCAGCCCCAGCATTTT. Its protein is CASSYSRGRVNQPQHF.

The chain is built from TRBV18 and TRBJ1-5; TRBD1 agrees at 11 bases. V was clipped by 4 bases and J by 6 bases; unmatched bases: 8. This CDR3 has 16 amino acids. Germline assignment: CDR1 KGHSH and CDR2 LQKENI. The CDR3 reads CASSLIGQGAIQPQHF. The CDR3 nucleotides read TGTGCCAGCTCACTTATTGGACAGGGGGCCATTCAGCCCCAGCATTTT.

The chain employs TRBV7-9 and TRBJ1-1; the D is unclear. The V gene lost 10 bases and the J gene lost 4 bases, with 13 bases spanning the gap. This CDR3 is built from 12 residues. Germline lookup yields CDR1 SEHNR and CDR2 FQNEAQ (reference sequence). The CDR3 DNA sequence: TGTGCCACCAACCGGGGTAGCACTGAAGCTTTCTTT. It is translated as CATNRGSTEAFF.

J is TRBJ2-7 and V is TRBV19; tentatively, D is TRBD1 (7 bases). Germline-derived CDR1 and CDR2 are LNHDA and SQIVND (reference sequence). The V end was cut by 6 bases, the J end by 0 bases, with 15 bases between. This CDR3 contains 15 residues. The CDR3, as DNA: TGTGCCAGTAGATGGGCGGGACAGAGCTCCTACGAGCAGTACTTC. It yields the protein CASRWAGQSSYEQYF. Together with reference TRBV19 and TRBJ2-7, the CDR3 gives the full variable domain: DGGITQSPKYLFRKEGQNVTLSCEQNLNHDAMYWYRQDPGQGLRLIYYSQIVNDFQKGDIAEGYSVSREKKESFPLTVTSAQKNPTAFYLCASRWAGQSSYEQYFGPGTRLTVT.